One sample yielded the 32 T cell receptor beta chains listed below, sequenced in a study of cytomegalovirus exposure and HLA in healthy donors. Use of 60 Vbeta and 13 Jbeta primers characterized the PCR. The table came from immunoSEQ multiplex PCR; TCRdb's copy has only in-frame clones and leaves some out. The sample lists approximately 160,000 clones; 75% were seen once. Sequenced sample: PBMCs. All receptors derive from a man younger than 35 in good health and CMV-seronegative.

V usage is TRBV4-3 and J usage is TRBJ2-1; D perhaps matches TRBD2 (6 bases). The CDR3 is 16 residues long. Trimming stripped 0 bases from V and 2 bases from J, with 11 bases between. CDR1 LGHNA and CDR2 YSLEER come from the germline V gene. The DNA for the CDR3 is TGCGCCAGCAGCCAAGACACGGGAGTCGCCTACAATGAGCAGTTCTTC. This translates into CASSQDTGVAYNEQFF.

The V call is TRBV11-2, the J call TRBJ2-3; D not certain. The CDR3 runs to 16 residues. Trimming removed 5 bases at V and 2 bases at J, with 17 bases between. The germline V gene encodes CDR1 SGHAT and CDR2 FQNNGV. CDR3 region: CASSPRGRFSTDTQYF. The CDR3 nucleotides are TGTGCCAGCAGCCCGAGAGGCAGATTCTCCACAGATACGCAGTATTTT.

This chain uses TRBV4-1 with TRBJ2-7, with D possibly being TRBD1 (6 bases). Germline V gives CDR1 MGHRA, CDR2 YSYEKL. Trimming shortened V by 3 bases and J by 0 bases, and 18 bases separated the two germline ends. The CDR3 covers 17 residues. CDR3 DNA: TGCGCCAGCAGCCAGGGTAGTTCCTCGGACAGCTCCTACGAGCAGTACTTC. Amino acids: CASSQGSSSDSSYEQYF.

CDR3 bases: TGCGCCAGCAGCTTGGCCTCGAGACTACCTGACAATGAGCAGTTCTTC. This translates into CASSLASRLPDNEQFF. The V gene is TRBV5-1, the J gene TRBJ2-1, with D possibly being TRBD2 (5 bases). The germline CDR1 and CDR2 sequences are SGHRS and YFSETQ. There are 16 residues in the CDR3. Trimming shortened V by 0 bases and J by 5 bases, and 15 bases separated the two germline ends.

The gene calls are TRBV14 and TRBJ2-7, with 11 bases matching TRBD2. Trimming took 5 bases from V and 3 from J; bases not matched to a gene: 9. The CDR3 runs to 16 residues. In germline, CDR1 is SGHDN, CDR2 FVKESK. In DNA form, the CDR3 reads TGTGCCAGCAGCGCCTTTTTAGCGGGAGGGCTCTACGAGCAGTACTTC. Translating it yields CASSAFLAGGLYEQYF.

This clone has only a few counts. The chain recombines TRBV28 with TRBJ1-3, with TRBD1 as a possible D gene (5 bases). The CDR3 has 17 residues. V was clipped by 6 bases and J by 2 bases, with 20 bases between them. Germline V gives CDR1 MDHEN, CDR2 SYDVKM. The CDR3 DNA sequence: TGTGCCAGCAGGGGGGGACCGACCTCCAGGGCTGGAAACACCATATATTTT. Protein product: CASRGGPTSRAGNTIYF.

J is TRBJ2-2 and V is TRBV9; the D is unclear. The CDR3 is 13 amino acids. Germline lookup yields CDR1 SGDLS and CDR2 YYNGEE. V lost 5 bases and J 2 bases, leaving 7 bases between the germline ends. The CDR3 nucleotides are TGTGCCAGCAGGACTGCAAACACCGGGGAGCTGTTTTTT. Translation gives CASRTANTGELFF.

The chain employs TRBV28 and TRBJ2-1; 13 nucleotides agree with TRBD2. The trim removed 7 bases at V and 10 bases at J, leaving 13 bases unmatched. Germline CDR1 reads MDHEN; CDR2 reads SYDVKM. The CDR3 is made up of 16 amino acids. The CDR3 protein is CASNTPTSGRAGEQFF. The CDR3 DNA sequence: TGTGCCAGCAATACCCCCACTAGCGGGAGGGCCGGGGAGCAGTTCTTC. Based on the CDR3 plus reference TRBV28 and TRBJ2-1, the full variable domain is DVKVTQSSRYLVKRTGEKVFLECVQDMDHENMFWYRQDPGLGLRLIYFSYDVKMKEKGDIPEGYSVSREKKERFSLILESASTNQTSMYLCASNTPTSGRAGEQFFGPGTRLTVL.

The gene calls are TRBV19 and TRBJ2-5; 9 bases line up with TRBD1. Trimming cost V 3 bases and J 5 bases; bases outside gene matches: 10. Germline CDR1 is LNHDA and CDR2 is SQIVND (reference sequence). The CDR3 extends over 16 amino acids. CDR3 DNA sequence: TGTGCCAGTAGTATTGGGGGACAGGGAGGGGCGGAGACCCAGTACTTC. Residues: CASSIGGQGGAETQYF.

The chain employs TRBV10-1 and TRBJ1-1, with 9 positions matching TRBD1. In germline, CDR1 is WNHNN, CDR2 SYGVQD (reference sequence). This CDR3 has 14 amino acids. V shed 7 bases, J shed 6 bases, and the junction held 9 bases outside the gene matches. The CDR3 protein is CASTRDRGASEAFF. The DNA of the CDR3 is TGCGCCAGCACCAGAGACAGGGGGGCATCTGAAGCTTTCTTT.

The chain joins TRBV5-6 to TRBJ2-7; 8 nucleotides align to TRBD2. V dropped 5 bases and J dropped 3; count of bases not matched to a gene: 7. The CDR3 has 14 residues. Germline V gives CDR1 SGHDT, CDR2 YYEEEE. The CDR3: CASRTGTRYYEQYF. As DNA, the CDR3 is TGTGCCAGCAGAACCGGGACTAGATACTACGAGCAGTACTTC.

This clone appeared a few times. The gene calls are TRBV5-1 and TRBJ1-4, with D unclear. The CDR3 has 14 amino acids. Trimming cost V 5 bases and J 4 bases, with 12 bases left between them. Germline V gene sequence: CDR1 SGHRS, CDR2 YFSETQ. The DNA of the CDR3 is TGCGCCAGCAGGGAGTTGGCGGATAATGAAAAACTGTTTTTT. Protein sequence: CASRELADNEKLFF. Full variable domain (remainder filled in from reference TRBV5-1 and TRBJ1-4): KAGVTQTPRYLIKTRGQQVTLSCSPISGHRSVSWYQQTPGQGLQFLFEYFSETQRNKGNFPGRFSGRQFSNSRSEMNVSTLELGDSALYLCASRELADNEKLFFGSGTQLSVL.

Regarding this clone: Other DNA sequences within the sample encode an identical CDR3. The chain employs TRBV7-9 and TRBJ2-7; unclear D gene. Germline CDR1 and CDR2: SEHNR and FQNEAQ (reference sequence). Trimming shortened V by 5 bases and J by 0 bases, and 5 bases separated the two germline ends. This CDR3 is 12 amino acids long. The DNA of the CDR3 is TGTGCCAGCAGCCGCAGCTCCTACGAGCAGTACTTC. It yields the protein CASSRSSYEQYF.

This clone turned up a few times. The rearrangement links TRBV5-4 to TRBJ1-1; TRBD1 agrees at 9 bases. Trimming at V came to 4 bases and at J to 3 bases, leaving 7 bases not matched to a gene. CDR1 is SGHNT, CDR2 YYREEE, per germline (reference sequence). The CDR3 has 15 residues. CDR3: CASSPRTGVDTEAFF. The CDR3 DNA sequence: TGTGCCAGCAGCCCACGGACAGGGGTTGACACTGAAGCTTTCTTT.

This chain joins TRBV18 and TRBJ1-5; 7 bases match TRBD1. The germline CDR1 and CDR2 sequences are KGHSH and LQKENI. V trimming: 3 bases; J trimming: 2 bases; junction bases outside the gene matches: 4. The CDR3 is 15 amino acids. The CDR3 sequence is CASSPSGQGNQPQHF. Written as DNA, the CDR3 is TGTGCCAGCTCACCGAGTGGACAGGGCAATCAGCCCCAGCATTTT.

In this sample, this clone turned up a few times. The V gene is TRBV30, the J gene TRBJ2-1, with a possible D match to TRBD1 (5 bases). V was clipped by 7 bases and J by 3 bases, with 16 bases between them. Germline CDR1 and CDR2: GTSNPN and SVGIG (reference sequence). CDR3 size: 14 residues. DNA for the CDR3: TGTGCCTCCCTGAGGACACTTAGCTACAATGAGCAGTTCTTC. It yields the protein CASLRTLSYNEQFF. The full variable domain, completed using reference TRBV30 and TRBJ2-1, is SQTIHQWPATLVQPVGSPLSLECTVEGTSNPNLYWYRQAAGRGLQLLFYSVGIGQISSEVPQNLSASRPQDRQFILSSKKLLLSDSGFYLCASLRTLSYNEQFFGPGTRLTVL.

J is TRBJ2-1 and V is TRBV5-1, with TRBD2 identical over 7 bases. Germline CDR1 SGHRS, CDR2 YFSETQ. The V segment lost 0 bases and the J segment 9 bases; nucleotides outside the gene matches: 3. The CDR3 runs to 13 residues. The CDR3 spells CASSLGGSPEQFF. Written as DNA, the CDR3 is TGCGCCAGCAGCTTGGGCGGGAGCCCTGAGCAGTTCTTC.

The chain carries TRBV28 and TRBJ2-7, with D possibly TRBD2 on 5 matching bases. Trimming removed 3 bases from V and 1 base from J, with 10 bases in between. CDR3 size: 14 residues. CDR1 MDHEN and CDR2 SYDVKM come from the germline V gene. The CDR3 DNA sequence: TGTGCCAGCAGTTTCGGGGTGGGTTCCTACGAGCAGTACTTC. It is translated as CASSFGVGSYEQYF.

The chain carries TRBV30 and TRBJ2-5; D is uncertain. This CDR3 region has 13 residues. Germline CDR1 reads GTSNPN; CDR2 reads SVGIG (reference sequence). Trimming took off 5 bases at V and 1 base at J, with 11 bases between the two ends. The CDR3 protein is CAWCATVQETQYF. The CDR3 bases are TGTGCCTGGTGCGCGACTGTCCAAGAGACCCAGTACTTC.

This chain uses TRBV7-2 with TRBJ1-2, with no clear D. V dropped 5 bases and J dropped 7 bases, with 14 bases sitting between them. The CDR3 contains 13 residues. CDR1 and CDR2 from the germline V gene are SGHTA and FQGNSA. CDR3 nucleotide sequence: TGTGCCAGCAGCCCTTTCGGCGGCTCTGGCTACACCTTC. It specifies CASSPFGGSGYTF.

The table lists this clone with a few counts. The chain combines TRBV7-9 with TRBJ1-2, with 7 bases that match TRBD1. Germline V gives CDR1 SEHNR, CDR2 FQNEAQ (reference sequence). The junction had 13 bases not matched to a gene; V was cut back by 4 bases and J by 5 bases. The CDR3 extends over 16 amino acids. The CDR3 nucleotides read TGTGCCAGCAGCTCCACAGGGACAGCTTCGCAGTATGGCTACACCTTC. Translated: CASSSTGTASQYGYTF.

This chain connects TRBV7-9 to TRBJ2-5; 7 bases are shared with TRBD1. Matching the DNA end better, TRBJ2-7 makes the J call doubtful. Germline CDR1 is SEHNR and CDR2 is FQNEAQ (reference sequence). This CDR3 region has 14 residues. This chain's CDR3 is CASSYRQGNYEQYF. The CDR3, as DNA: TGTGCCAGCAGCTACCGACAGGGCAATTACGAGCAGTACTTC.

This chain links TRBV20-1 with TRBJ2-1, with unresolved D. Germline CDR1 DFQATT, CDR2 SNEGSKA (reference sequence). The CDR3 loop spans 10 amino acids. The V end was cut by 5 bases, the J end by 10 bases, with 9 bases between. The CDR3 protein is CSAPRREQFF. CDR3 bases: TGCAGTGCTCCCCGGCGGGAGCAGTTCTTC.

There are a few counts of this clone. The chain uses TRBV18 and TRBJ2-7; weak D call: TRBD1 (6 bases). The CDR3 is made up of 15 amino acids. Trimming stripped 3 bases from V and 7 bases from J, with 19 bases between. Germline CDR1 reads KGHSH; CDR2 reads LQKENI. Here the CDR3 DNA reads TGTGCCAGCTCACCCCAGGACATGACCCAGGGGGAGCAGTACTTC. Translation gives CASSPQDMTQGEQYF.

The rearrangement joins TRBV7-2 to TRBJ2-6, with D possibly matching TRBD1 (6 bases). Between the trimmed V and J ends, which lost 7 bases and 0 bases, there was a span of 16 bases. This CDR3 has 17 residues. The germline V gene encodes CDR1 SGHTA and CDR2 FQGNSA. CDR3 sequence reads: CASTDRGKGSGANVLTF. The CDR3 coding sequence is TGTGCCAGCACCGATAGGGGGAAGGGCTCTGGGGCCAACGTCCTGACTTTC.

The chain joins TRBV9 to TRBJ2-1; 8 bases agree with TRBD2. Germline CDR1 reads SGDLS; CDR2 reads YYNGEE. The CDR3 loop spans 15 amino acids. V trimming: 3 bases; J trimming: 0 bases; junction bases outside the gene matches: 2. The CDR3 loop is CASSELAGSYNEQFF. CDR3 coding DNA: TGTGCCAGCAGCGAGCTAGCGGGCTCCTACAATGAGCAGTTCTTC.

The chain is built from TRBV4-1 and TRBJ1-1, with D possibly being TRBD1 (5 bases). The CDR3 contains 14 residues. Deletions cut 4 bases from V and 4 bases from J, with 13 bases between. CDR1 and CDR2 (germline): MGHRA, YSYEKL. CDR3 DNA sequence: TGCGCCAGCAGCCCCGTCGGGGGGGGCACTGAAGCTTTCTTT. This gives the protein CASSPVGGGTEAFF.

The rearrangement joins TRBV9 to TRBJ2-2; possibly TRBD1 for D (6 bases). The ends were cut back, 1 base at V and 6 bases at J, with 16 bases in the middle. The CDR3 is 16 residues long. From germline, CDR1 is SGDLS and CDR2 YYNGEE. CDR3 nucleotide sequence: TGTGCCAGCAGCGTAAGGGCAGGGGCTAGTCCCGGGGAGCTGTTTTTT. Its protein product is CASSVRAGASPGELFF.

This clone has a single count. Mismatch with germline at one junction end may stem from a read error. The rearrangement uses TRBV7-9 and TRBJ2-2, with 8 bases identical to TRBD2. CDR1 SEHNR and CDR2 FQNEAQ come from the germline V gene (reference sequence). This CDR3 has 18 residues. The CDR3: CSSSFLWTSSENTGELFF. CDR3 DNA sequence: TGTTCCAGCAGCTTCCTTTGGACTAGCTCTGAGAACACCGGGGAGCTGTTTTTT.

The sample holds one count of this clone. This chain uses TRBV10-3 with TRBJ2-7, with 9 positions matching TRBD2. J gave up 4 bases and V 6 bases, and 4 bases lay outside the gene matches. The germline V gene has CDR1 ENHRY and CDR2 SYGVKD. The CDR3 spans 13 residues. The CDR3 region has the DNA TGTGCCATCAGAGGACTAGCGAATTACGAGCAGTACTTC. It codes for CAIRGLANYEQYF.

This clone was detected only a few times. This chain connects TRBV4-3 to TRBJ2-5, with a weak D call TRBD2 (6 bases). Trimming pared 3 bases from V and 3 bases from J, leaving 17 bases between. CDR1 is LGHNA and CDR2 is YSLEER in the germline V gene. There are 16 residues in the CDR3. The CDR3 reads CASSQDWRAFKETQYF. CDR3 bases: TGCGCCAGCAGCCAGGACTGGAGGGCGTTCAAAGAGACCCAGTACTTC.

The chain is built from TRBV27 and TRBJ2-1; TRBD2 matches at 11 bases. The CDR3 has 16 residues. The germline V gene has CDR1 MNHEY and CDR2 SMNVEV (reference sequence). The junction had 10 bases not matched to a gene; V was cut back by 5 bases and J by 7 bases. CDR3 amino acids: CASSPYRLAGRNEQFF. The DNA of the CDR3 is TGTGCCAGCAGTCCATACCGACTAGCGGGACGTAATGAGCAGTTCTTC.